The clone carrying this T cell receptor beta chain was counted a few times. The data were taken from a study of blood T cells in healthy people across ages. A J-beta primer mix and a sample-barcoded 5' primer were used in a second PCR of roughly 7 to 12 cycles. Sequencing of every sample gave 3 million or more CDR3-containing paired-end reads. A single record per CDR3 protein comes from TCRdb applying MiXCR to the 5' RACE reads. The repertoire includes 1.5 million to 2 million distinct CDR3 sequences, roughly 27% of them detected once, and 7.7% sits in the top ten. The receptor comes from a woman aged 30 to 39 in good health. Sequencing input: blood.

The CDR3 DNA reads TGTGCCAGCTCACCGATAACCTTCACCTACAATGAGCAGTTCTTC. Translating gives CASSPITFTYNEQFF. V and J are TRBV18 and TRBJ2-1; D is ambiguous. There are 15 residues in the CDR3. Germline V gene sequence: CDR1 KGHSH, CDR2 LQKENI. V gave up 3 bases and J gave up 2 bases, with 11 bases separating them.